This passage covers 9 T cell receptor beta chains from one sample sequenced in a study of long-term antiretroviral therapy in people with HIV. Sequencing relied on immunoSEQ assay v3.0, run at survey level. TCRdb's table, derived via immunoSEQ multiplex PCR, lists solely in-frame clones and lacks some. The table lists approximately 3,200 clones, 88% of them singletons. The sequencing here drew on unsorted PBMCs, taken 0.3 years after starting antiretroviral therapy. The receptors were sampled from a woman aged 50 to 60 with HIV.

This chain joins TRBV10-1 and TRBJ2-7; D unclear. V was shortened by 2 bases and J by 4 bases, with 3 bases between the two germline ends. CDR3 size: 11 residues. Germline V gene sequence: CDR1 WNHNN, CDR2 SYGVQD (reference sequence). The CDR3 DNA reads as TGCGCCAGCAGTGAGGATTACGAGCAGTACTTC. Translation gives CASSEDYEQYF.

The gene calls are TRBV19 and TRBJ2-2; D remains unclear. The germline V gene has CDR1 LNHDA and CDR2 SQIVND (reference sequence). The germline V and J ends were trimmed by 10 bases and 6 bases, with 24 bases remaining between them. The CDR3 is 16 residues long. In DNA, the CDR3 is TGTGCCACTACCCAGAAAGGGTCCCTCGAGGCCGGGGAGCTGTTTTTT. It yields the protein CATTQKGSLEAGELFF.

This clone was seen more than once but under ten times. This chain uses TRBV15 with TRBJ1-4; the D is unclear. The CDR3 runs 14 residues. Looked up from germline, CDR1 is LNHNV and CDR2 is YYDKDF (reference sequence). The germline V and J ends were trimmed by 3 bases and 7 bases, with 12 bases remaining between them. The CDR3 coding sequence is TGTGCCACCAGCAGGGGAGGAGTGGGTGAAAAACTGTTTTTT. Amino acids: CATSRGGVGEKLFF.

This clone was picked up one time. CDR3 region: CASSLEKGDYGYTF. The CDR3 DNA reads TGCGCCAGCAGCTTGGAGAAAGGCGACTATGGCTACACCTTC. The chain combines TRBV5-1 with TRBJ1-2, with D unclear. Trimming removed 0 bases at V and 3 bases at J, with 9 bases between. Per germline, CDR1 SGHRS and CDR2 YFSETQ. The CDR3 has 14 residues.

V is TRBV15 and J is TRBJ2-7, with 11 positions matching TRBD1. Germline V gene sequence: CDR1 LNHNV, CDR2 YYDKDF (reference sequence). This CDR3 comprises 14 residues. V lost 8 bases and J lost 5; bases outside the gene matches: 8. This CDR3 reads CATSAGTGGDEQYF. The CDR3 DNA reads TGTGCCACCTCGGCCGGGACAGGGGGAGACGAGCAGTACTTC.

V usage is TRBV13 and J usage is TRBJ2-3; the D gene could be TRBD1 or TRBD2 (6 bases each). CDR3 size: 15 residues. Between the trimmed V and J ends, which lost 5 bases and 6 bases, there was a span of 18 bases. The germline V gene encodes CDR1 PRHDT and CDR2 FYEKMQ (reference sequence). Here the CDR3 DNA reads TGTGCCAGCAGCGCCCCGACCCGGGGGCTTGATACGCAGTATTTT. Translation gives CASSAPTRGLDTQYF.

There are a few counts of this clone. This chain uses TRBV5-6 with TRBJ2-1; D is unresolved. The CDR3 is 16 residues long. V lost 3 bases, J lost 0 bases, and 13 bases lay in between. Germline values: CDR1 SGHDT, CDR2 YYEEEE. DNA of the CDR3: TGTGCCAGCAGCTATATGGCCCTGAGCTCCTACAATGAGCAGTTCTTC. This sequence encodes CASSYMALSSYNEQFF. The full variable domain, completed using reference TRBV5-6 and TRBJ2-1, is DAGVTQSPTHLIKTRGQQVTLRCSPKSGHDTVSWYQQALGQGPQFIFQYYEEEERQRGNFPDRFSGHQFPNYSSELNVNALLLGDSALYLCASSYMALSSYNEQFFGPGTRLTVL.

This chain joins TRBV19 and TRBJ1-2; D is uncertain. Trimming removed 9 bases at V and 3 bases at J, with 11 bases between. Germline V CDR1 and CDR2: LNHDA, SQIVND (reference sequence). The CDR3 is made up of 12 amino acids. This CDR3 is CASSYLHYGYTF. For the CDR3, the DNA is TGTGCCAGCAGCTATCTCCACTATGGCTACACCTTC.

The chain uses TRBV14 and TRBJ1-2; D may be TRBD1 (6 bases). There are 14 residues in the CDR3. Deletions cut 5 bases from V and 6 bases from J, with 16 bases between. Looked up from germline, CDR1 is SGHDN and CDR2 is FVKESK. The CDR3 sequence is CASSGMGAGDGYTF. The DNA for the CDR3 is TGTGCCAGCAGCGGCATGGGGGCAGGGGATGGCTACACCTTC.